This T cell receptor (beta chain) came from a study of T cells after yellow fever vaccination (dated by TCRdb to between 2018 and 2021). Describing the broader study: Libraries from fractions with low cell numbers were prepared with the SMART-Seq v4 Ultra Low Input RNA kit. To follow T-cell clones before and after both primary and booster YFV17D yellow fever vaccination, bulk TCR alpha and beta repertoires underwent longitudinal sequencing. Two healthy male donors made up the cohort, one aged 18 to 30 years and the other aged 30 to 39 years. Blood was drawn at multiple timepoints before and after primary and secondary immunization, with bulk PBMC replicates and cell subsets isolated. Results and caveats for the whole study, not just this receptor: A small fraction of clonotypes appeared in both the CD4 and CD8 compartments, likely as a result of convergent recombination. After the booster, most of the clones that had expanded following primary vaccination were detected again (roughly 96% of CD4 and around 88% of CD8), which suggests that memory was broadly maintained. Compared with the primary T-cell response, the secondary T-cell response was weaker but faster, peaking on day 5 rather than day 15. Because abundant contaminating clonotypes from the bulk population could be contained in FACS-sorted repertoires, computational filtering was required. Only two donors were included in the study, so the extent to which the findings can be generalized is limited.

This clonotype has more than one count but fewer than ten. This receptor's antigen is unknown. Base-call qualities are not available, and no considerably larger clone is one nucleotide away. Sequencing took place on an Illumina NovaSeq 6000. TCR cDNA was synthesized by 5'RACE template switching, through which a universal primer site and unique molecular identifiers were introduced. cDNA synthesis was primed from both the TCR alpha and TCR beta constant segments. Library amplification used two PCR steps, and the second PCR step added sample barcodes and sequencing adapters. Sequencing of libraries was done on Illumina HiSeq 2500 (2x100 bp) or NovaSeq (2x150 bp). In the paper's pipeline: MIGEC was used to demultiplex reads and collapse the reads into UMI consensus sequences, and MiXCR was used for V(D)J alignment. Using edgeR on replicate PBMC samples, clonotypes were called vaccine-responding if FDR was below 0.01 and the log2 fold change was above 5 up to day 15. CD4 or CD8 identity was assigned to each bulk clonotype according to whether the clonotype was present at higher abundance in the sequenced CD4 repertoire or the sequenced CD8 repertoire. The raw public reads went through TCRdb reprocessing: fastp at Q25, MiXCR clone calling, in-frame beta chains kept. All rows with the same CDR3 protein become a single entry with the most common DNA and genes. The V and J calls shown here were made by TCRdb, not taken from the authors' results. The sample records more than 300,000 distinct CDR3 sequences, about 10% of which are singletons. The top ten constitute 3% to 3.5% of the sample.

For CDR1 and CDR2, the germline V gene lists SGHAT and FQNNGV. From cysteine to phenylalanine, the CDR3 is 17 amino acids long. Only the CDR3 portion is preserved as DNA: 51 bases, with reading frame beginning at the first base. V drops 2 bases and J drops 10 bases, leaving 24 bases in between. Interpreted using the paper, the treatment or condition label stands for: live attenuated yellow fever vaccine strain. A standard Ficoll-Paque protocol was used to isolate PBMCs from peripheral blood. Dynabeads CD4 and CD8 positive selection kits were used to isolate CD4 and CD8 T-cell fractions. RNA was extracted with TriZol from bulk PBMCs, CD4 and CD8 fractions, and dextramer-positive and dextramer-negative fractions.

The TCR was taken from a man younger than 35 who received the YFV17D yellow fever vaccine. The rearrangement joined TRBV11-2 to TRBJ1-5; the D gene remains uncertain. Sequencing was performed on CD4+ T cells sorted from PBMCs, taken 45 days after the yellow fever booster vaccination. The sequenced DNA is TGTGCCAGCAGCTTACCACAAGACCGCCCTATGGTTTTTCCCCAGCATTTT. Its protein is CASSLPQDRPMVFPQHF.